These 15 T cell receptor beta chains were sequenced from one sample in a study of breast tumors, draining lymph nodes, adjacent tissues. In TCRdb, the multiplex PCR reads were re-called with MiXCR into one record per CDR3 protein. The sample lists around 230,000 distinct CDR3 sequences, roughly 32% occurring once. Breast cancer patients provided tissue from their axillary draining lymph nodes. The sample consisted of axillary lymph node tissue. These receptors were obtained from a female donor with breast cancer. Some clones in this sample may be carry-over from other donors' samples.

This clonotype was counted between two and nine times. Possible read error: a much larger clone is one base away. CDR3 coding DNA: TGCAGTGTCGGGACAGCCTACGAGCAGTCCTTC. Protein: CSVGTAYEQSF. V usage is TRBV20-1 and J usage is TRBJ2-7, with TRBD1 matching 7 bases. Germline V lookup: CDR1 DFQATT, CDR2 SNEGSKA (reference sequence). The CDR3 length is 11 residues.

There are many counts of this clonotype. The rearrangement links TRBV11-2 to TRBJ2-3; D is undetermined. Germline lookup yields CDR1 SGHAT and CDR2 FQNNGV. This CDR3 spans 11 amino acids. Trimming shortened V by 6 bases and J by 2 bases, and 3 bases separated the two germline ends. The CDR3 region is CASRYTDTQYF. The CDR3 nucleotides read TGTGCCAGCAGATACACAGATACGCAGTATTTT.

This chain links TRBV20-1 with TRBJ2-5; 15 nucleotides line up with TRBD2. The J segment lost 4 bases and the V segment lost 3 bases, leaving 15 bases of the junction unmatched. The CDR3 runs to 19 residues. Germline loops: CDR1 DFQATT, CDR2 SNEGSKA (reference sequence). The CDR3 DNA reads as TGCAGTGCTAGCCTACACCCACGGAGGACTAGCGGGAGGGCAGAGACCCAGTACTTC. Its translation is CSASLHPRRTSGRAETQYF.

The chain is built from TRBV12-3 or TRBV12-4 and TRBJ1-1, with 7 bases matching TRBD1. The CDR3 is 14 residues long. Unmatched junction bases numbered 6, after V lost 4 bases and J lost 4 bases. The CDR3 coding sequence is TGTGCCAGCAGTTCTATGCAGGGGGGCACTGAAGCTTTCTTT. Amino acid sequence: CASSSMQGGTEAFF.

Details on this clonotype: This may stem from a read error, because a much larger clone lies one nucleotide away. The rearrangement joins TRBV28 to TRBJ1-5, with a tentative D call TRBD1 (6 bases). Trimming shortened V by 10 bases and J by 6 bases, and 22 bases separated the two germline ends. Germline CDR1 reads MDHEN; CDR2 reads SYDVKM. CDR3 size: 15 residues. CDR3 coding DNA: TGTGCCACCAAAAGAGTACAGGGTGGGACTCAGCCCCAGCATTTT. Its translation is CATKRVQGGTQPQHF. The complete variable domain, with remaining parts taken from reference TRBV28 and TRBJ1-5, reads DVKVTQSSRYLVKRTGEKVFLECVQDMDHENMFWYRQDPGLGLRLIYFSYDVKMKEKGDIPEGYSVSREKKERFSLILESASTNQTSMYLCATKRVQGGTQPQHFGDGTRLSIL.

The J gene is TRBJ2-2, the V gene TRBV19; D is undetermined. The CDR3 has 12 residues. Trimming shortened V by 3 bases and J by 5 bases, and 4 bases separated the two germline ends. Germline V gene sequence: CDR1 LNHDA, CDR2 SQIVND (reference sequence). The CDR3 is CASSMATGELFF. CDR3 nucleotide sequence: TGTGCCAGTAGTATGGCGACCGGGGAGCTGTTTTTT.

This clonotype was counted ten times or more. The V call is TRBV18, the J call TRBJ2-5; no reliable D call. CDR3 length equals 13 residues. Trimming shortened V by 2 bases and J by 4 bases, and 8 bases separated the two germline ends. Germline V lookup: CDR1 KGHSH, CDR2 LQKENI. CDR3 in DNA: TGTGCCAGCTCACCAGCCCAGGTAGAGACCCAGTACTTC. Protein product: CASSPAQVETQYF.

This clonotype was seen many times. This chain uses TRBV20-1 with TRBJ1-2, with D possibly matching TRBD1 (6 bases). The CDR3 loop spans 14 amino acids. Germline V lookup: CDR1 DFQATT, CDR2 SNEGSKA (reference sequence). V lost 4 bases and J lost 3, with 15 bases in between. In DNA form, the CDR3 reads TGCAGTGCTAAAGCGGACAGCCTATACTATGGCTACACCTTC. It encodes CSAKADSLYYGYTF.

Many counts were recorded for this clonotype. The chain links TRBV19 to TRBJ2-3; D tentatively reads TRBD1 or TRBD2 (7 bases each). Between the trimmed V and J ends, which lost 11 bases and 4 bases, there was a span of 25 bases. Germline V gene sequence: CDR1 LNHDA, CDR2 SQIVND (reference sequence). CDR3 length: 16 residues. DNA of the CDR3: TGTGCCTCCGGGGGGTTTGGAACAGGGGAGGCAGATACGCAGTATTTT. Amino acid sequence: CASGGFGTGEADTQYF. The complete variable domain, with remaining parts taken from reference TRBV19 and TRBJ2-3, reads DGGITQSPKYLFRKEGQNVTLSCEQNLNHDAMYWYRQDPGQGLRLIYYSQIVNDFQKGDIAEGYSVSREKKESFPLTVTSAQKNPTAFYLCASGGFGTGEADTQYFGPGTRLTVL.

The chain couples TRBV20-1 to TRBJ2-2; D assignment may be TRBD1 or TRBD2 (6 bases each). With 6 bases removed from V and 5 bases from J, the gap between germline ends came to 19 bases. CDR1 and CDR2 from the germline V gene are DFQATT and SNEGSKA (reference sequence). The CDR3 contains 15 residues. The CDR3 DNA sequence: TGCAGTGCAATAGATCGGGGGCGGCGAACCGGGGAGCTGTTTTTT. Translating gives CSAIDRGRRTGELFF.

CDR3 DNA sequence: TGTGCCAGCAGCTTATTACCGGGAGGCTATGGCTACACCTTC. This sequence encodes CASSLLPGGYGYTF. The rearrangement links TRBV7-9 to TRBJ1-2; D call uncertain. The CDR3 length is 14 residues. V was pared by 2 bases and J by 4 bases, with 11 bases between. The germline CDR1 and CDR2 sequences are SEHNR and FQNEAQ (reference sequence).

A few counts support this clonotype. The V call is TRBV5-1, the J call TRBJ1-1, with 7 bases matching TRBD1. The CDR3 extends over 16 amino acids. The J segment lost 0 bases and the V segment lost 4 bases, leaving 9 bases of the junction unmatched. Germline V gene data show CDR1 as SGHRS and CDR2 as YFSETQ. The CDR3, as DNA: TGCGCCAGCAGCGTGAATACCGGGACAGTGAACACTGAAGCTTTCTTT. Translated: CASSVNTGTVNTEAFF.

This clonotype was seen a handful of times. The V gene is TRBV27, the J gene TRBJ1-5; a weak D match, TRBD1 (5 bases). The germline V gene has CDR1 MNHEY and CDR2 SMNVEV (reference sequence). The CDR3 sequence is 15 residues long. Trimming left V 11 bases short and J 4 bases short, with 21 bases between. The CDR3, as DNA: TGTGCCGGGACGGGGAGGTTTATTCGGAATCAGCCCCAGCATTTT. Residues: CAGTGRFIRNQPQHF.

For this clonotype: A read error may explain this, as a much larger clone is one base away. The chain joins TRBV11-3 to TRBJ2-1, with D possibly being TRBD2 (6 bases). Germline V gene sequence: CDR1 SGHNT, CDR2 YENEEA. Trimming shortened V by 2 bases and J by 6 bases, and 11 bases separated the two germline ends. The CDR3 consists of 14 residues. The CDR3 DNA is TGTGCCAGCAGCTTATTAGCGGCTTCCAATGAGCAGTTCTTC. Its translation: CASSLLAASNEQFF.

This clonotype was detected many times. The genes are TRBV7-2 and TRBJ2-3; D unresolved. This CDR3 comprises 11 residues. Trimming stripped 7 bases from V and 6 bases from J, with 8 bases between. CDR1 is SGHTA and CDR2 is FQGNSA in the germline V gene. CDR3 amino acids: CASTHGDTQYF. In nucleotides, the CDR3 is TGTGCCAGCACCCATGGCGATACGCAGTATTTT.